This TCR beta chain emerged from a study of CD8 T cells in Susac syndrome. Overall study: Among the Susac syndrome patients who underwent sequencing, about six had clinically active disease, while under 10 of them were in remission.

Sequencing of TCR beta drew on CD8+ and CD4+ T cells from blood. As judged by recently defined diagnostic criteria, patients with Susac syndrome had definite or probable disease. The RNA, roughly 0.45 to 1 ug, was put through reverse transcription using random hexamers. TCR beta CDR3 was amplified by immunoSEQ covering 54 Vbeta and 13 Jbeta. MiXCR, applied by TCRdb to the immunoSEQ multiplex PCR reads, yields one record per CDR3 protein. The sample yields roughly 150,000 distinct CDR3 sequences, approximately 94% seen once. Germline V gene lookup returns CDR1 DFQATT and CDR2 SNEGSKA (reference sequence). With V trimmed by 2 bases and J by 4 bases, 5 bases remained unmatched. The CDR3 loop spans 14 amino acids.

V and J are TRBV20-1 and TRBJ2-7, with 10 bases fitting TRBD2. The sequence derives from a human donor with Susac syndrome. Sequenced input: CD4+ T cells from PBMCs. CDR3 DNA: TGCAGTGCTAGACCCCTAGCGGGAGATTACGAGCAGTACTTC. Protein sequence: CSARPLAGDYEQYF.